The 9 T cell receptor beta chains below all came from one sample that was sequenced in a study of blood T cell repertoires in COVID-19. The table came from immunoSEQ multiplex PCR; TCRdb's copy has only in-frame clones and leaves some out. Among about 42,000 clones listed, 70% to 90% were seen once. Sequenced sample: peripheral blood. The receptors were gathered from a man aged 50 to 59 with active COVID-19.

The chain links TRBV7-8 to TRBJ2-7, with TRBD1 identical over 7 bases. Per the germline V gene, CDR1 is SGHVS and CDR2 is FQNEAQ. This CDR3 contains 18 residues. With V trimmed by 6 bases and J by 2 bases, 19 bases remained unmatched. The CDR3 sequence: CASRGHGTAQWWTYEQYF. The CDR3 DNA reads TGTGCCAGCAGGGGCCACGGGACAGCCCAATGGTGGACCTACGAGCAGTACTTC.

The CDR3 spells CASSPDRVYEQYF. The CDR3 DNA reads TGTGCCAGCAGCCCAGACAGAGTCTACGAGCAGTACTTC. J is TRBJ2-7 and V is TRBV11-2; D may be TRBD1 (5 bases). The V gene lost 5 bases and the J gene lost 3 bases, with 11 bases spanning the gap. Germline loops: CDR1 SGHAT, CDR2 FQNNGV. This CDR3 comprises 13 residues.

V and J are TRBV18 and TRBJ1-1; TRBD1 might be the D (5 bases). Trimming cost V 4 bases and J 5 bases, with 14 bases left between them. Per germline, CDR1 KGHSH and CDR2 LQKENI. The CDR3 loop spans 14 amino acids. CDR3 sequence: CASSQNQRGTEAFF. In DNA, the CDR3 is TGTGCCAGCTCACAAAACCAAAGGGGAACTGAAGCTTTCTTT.

This clone has a handful of counts. This chain uses TRBV30 with TRBJ2-1, with 8 bases identical to TRBD2. Germline V gene sequence: CDR1 GTSNPN, CDR2 SVGIG (reference sequence). This CDR3 has 16 residues. With V trimmed by 4 bases and J by 5 bases, 13 bases remained unmatched. DNA for the CDR3: TGTGCCTGGACCAATACGTCGCGGGGGGAAAACAATGAGCAGTTCTTC. This translates into CAWTNTSRGENNEQFF.

The CDR3 loop is CASSVFGPSTDTQYF. The CDR3 DNA is TGTGCCAGCAGCGTATTCGGTCCTAGCACAGATACGCAGTATTTT. The genes are TRBV9 and TRBJ2-3; D gene uncertain. CDR1 is SGDLS and CDR2 is YYNGEE in the germline V gene. V lost 1 base, J lost 0 bases, and 9 bases lay in between. The CDR3 is 15 residues long. Variable domain in full (rest from reference TRBV9 and TRBJ2-3): DSGVTQTPKHLITATGQRVTLRCSPRSGDLSVYWYQQSLDQGLQFLIQYYNGEERAKGNILERFSAQQFPDLHSELNLSSLELGDSALYFCASSVFGPSTDTQYFGPGTRLTVL.

The V call is TRBV19, the J call TRBJ2-7, with D possibly matching TRBD2 (7 bases). V lost 1 base to trimming and J lost 6 bases, with 16 bases between them. The CDR3 has 15 residues. Per germline, CDR1 LNHDA and CDR2 SQIVND (reference sequence). The chain's CDR3 is CASSIAGGGGVEQYF. CDR3 nucleotides: TGTGCCAGTAGTATAGCGGGAGGTGGGGGCGTCGAGCAGTACTTC.

This chain links TRBV10-3 with TRBJ1-5, with TRBD1 as a possible D gene (6 bases). This CDR3 is built from 14 residues. The V gene's germline CDR1 is ENHRY and CDR2 SYGVKD. V shed 9 bases and J shed 2 bases, with 14 bases lying between them. CDR3 region: CAIGTPEGNQPQHF. Written as DNA, the CDR3 is TGTGCCATAGGGACACCCGAGGGCAATCAGCCCCAGCATTTT.

This chain links TRBV6-4 with TRBJ2-3; 10 bases are a match to TRBD2. CDR3 length: 15 amino acids. The V gene's germline CDR1 is MRHNA and CDR2 SNTAGT. Trimming took 4 bases from V and 2 from J; bases not matched to a gene: 3. The CDR3 spells CASSGTSGNTDTQYF. CDR3 sequence (DNA): TGTGCCAGCAGTGGGACTAGCGGAAACACAGATACGCAGTATTTT.

This clone was observed a single time. V and J are TRBV7-9 and TRBJ1-4; D is unclear. Per germline, CDR1 SEHNR and CDR2 FQNEAQ (reference sequence). Deletions cut 2 bases from V and 8 bases from J, with 12 bases between. CDR3 length equals 14 residues. CDR3 in amino acids: CASSLRQAGEKLFF. The CDR3 region has the DNA TGTGCCAGCAGCTTACGTCAGGCTGGAGAAAAACTGTTTTTT.